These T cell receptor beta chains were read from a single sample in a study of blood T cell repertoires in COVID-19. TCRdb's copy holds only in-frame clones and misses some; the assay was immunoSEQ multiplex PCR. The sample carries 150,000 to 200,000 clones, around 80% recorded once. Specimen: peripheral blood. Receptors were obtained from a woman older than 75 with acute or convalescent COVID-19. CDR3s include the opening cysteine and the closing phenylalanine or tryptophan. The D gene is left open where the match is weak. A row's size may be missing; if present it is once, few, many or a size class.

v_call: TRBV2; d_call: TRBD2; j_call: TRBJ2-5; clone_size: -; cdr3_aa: CASRTSGMYQETQYF; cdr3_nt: TGTGCCAGCAGGACTAGCGGGATGTACCAAGAGACCCAGTACTTC
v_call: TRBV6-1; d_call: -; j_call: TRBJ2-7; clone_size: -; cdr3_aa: CASSVGGIAEQYF; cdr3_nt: TGTGCCAGCAGTGTTGGAGGGATCGCCGAGCAGTACTTC
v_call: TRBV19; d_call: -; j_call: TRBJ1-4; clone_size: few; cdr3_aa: CASSTQATNEKLFF; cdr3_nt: TGTGCCAGTAGTACTCAGGCAACTAATGAAAAACTGTTTTTT
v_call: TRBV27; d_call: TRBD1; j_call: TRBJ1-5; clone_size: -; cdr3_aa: CASSLYWTGEINQPQHF; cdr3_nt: TGTGCCAGCAGTTTATATTGGACAGGGGAAATCAATCAGCCCCAGCATTTT
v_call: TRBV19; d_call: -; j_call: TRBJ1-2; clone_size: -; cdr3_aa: CASSSGPYGYTF; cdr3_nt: TGTGCCAGTAGTTCAGGCCCCTATGGCTACACCTTC
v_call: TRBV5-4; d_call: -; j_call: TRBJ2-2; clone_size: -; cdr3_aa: CASSGEYMRSGTGELFF; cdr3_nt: TGTGCCAGCAGCGGGGAGTATATGCGGAGCGGCACCGGGGAGCTGTTTTTT
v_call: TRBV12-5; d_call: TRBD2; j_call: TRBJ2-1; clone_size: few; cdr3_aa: CASGLYRLAGGYNEQFF; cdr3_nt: TGTGCTAGTGGTTTGTACCGACTAGCGGGAGGATACAATGAGCAGTTCTTC
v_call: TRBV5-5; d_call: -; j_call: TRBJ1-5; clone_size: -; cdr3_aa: CASSPGGGYHQPQHF; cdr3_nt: TGTGCCAGCAGCCCCGGTGGGGGGTACCATCAGCCCCAGCATTTT
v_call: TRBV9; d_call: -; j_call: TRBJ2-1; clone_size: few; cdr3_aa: CASSVGGGTYNEQFF; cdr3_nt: TGTGCCAGCAGCGTCGGTGGGGGCACGTACAATGAGCAGTTCTTC
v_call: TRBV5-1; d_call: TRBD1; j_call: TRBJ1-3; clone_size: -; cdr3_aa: CASSPDRDSGNTIYF; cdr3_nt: TGCGCCAGCAGCCCGGACAGGGACTCTGGAAACACCATATATTTT
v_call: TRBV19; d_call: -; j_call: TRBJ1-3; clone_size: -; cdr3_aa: CASSPRGTGNTIYF; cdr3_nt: TGTGCCAGTAGTCCGCGGGGAACTGGAAACACCATATATTTT
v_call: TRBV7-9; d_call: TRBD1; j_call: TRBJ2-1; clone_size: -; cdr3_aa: CASSLAGTGGYNEQFF; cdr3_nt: TGTGCCAGCAGCCTAGCCGGGACAGGGGGGTACAATGAGCAGTTCTTC
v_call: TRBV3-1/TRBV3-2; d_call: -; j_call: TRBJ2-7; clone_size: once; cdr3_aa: CASSQALSNEQYF; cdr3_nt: TGTGCCAGCAGCCAAGCACTGTCAAACGAGCAGTACTTC
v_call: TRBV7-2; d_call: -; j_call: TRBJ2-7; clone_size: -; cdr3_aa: CASSLGRPEQYF; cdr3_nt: TGTGCCAGCAGCTTAGGTCGTCCCGAGCAGTACTTC
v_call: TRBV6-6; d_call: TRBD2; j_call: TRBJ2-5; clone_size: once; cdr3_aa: CASSLSTSGVQETQYF; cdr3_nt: TGTGCCAGCAGTCTATCGACTAGCGGGGTCCAAGAGACCCAGTACTTC
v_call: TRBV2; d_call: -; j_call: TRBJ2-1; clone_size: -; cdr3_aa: CASSVSSRSYNEQFF; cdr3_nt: TGTGCCAGCAGTGTTTCCTCGCGGTCCTACAATGAGCAGTTCTTC
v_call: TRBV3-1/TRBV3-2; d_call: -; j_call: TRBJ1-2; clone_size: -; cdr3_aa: CASSYGGGYTF; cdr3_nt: TGTGCCAGCAGCTATGGGGGGGGCTACACCTTC
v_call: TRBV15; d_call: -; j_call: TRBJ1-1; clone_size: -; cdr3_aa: CATSSADDRPNTEAFF; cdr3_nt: TGTGCCACCAGCAGTGCGGATGACAGGCCGAACACTGAAGCTTTCTTT
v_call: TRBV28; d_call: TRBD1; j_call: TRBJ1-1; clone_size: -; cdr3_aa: CASSETGGLTEAFF; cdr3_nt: TGTGCCAGCAGCGAAACAGGGGGCCTCACTGAAGCTTTCTTT
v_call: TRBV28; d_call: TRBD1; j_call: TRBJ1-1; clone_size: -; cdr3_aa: CASSLPPGGTDTEAFF; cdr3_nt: TGTGCCAGCAGTTTGCCCCCAGGGGGCACGGACACTGAAGCTTTCTTT
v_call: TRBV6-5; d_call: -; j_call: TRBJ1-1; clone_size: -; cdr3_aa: CAIGLGEGTEAFF; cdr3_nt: TGTGCCATCGGACTAGGCGAAGGGACTGAAGCTTTCTTT
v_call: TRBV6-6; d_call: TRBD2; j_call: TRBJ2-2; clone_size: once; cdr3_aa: CASSPLAGGSGELFF; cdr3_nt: TGTGCCAGCAGTCCACTAGCGGGAGGAAGCGGGGAGCTGTTTTTT
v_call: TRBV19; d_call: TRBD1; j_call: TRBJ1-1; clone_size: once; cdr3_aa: CASSIDRGRTEAFF; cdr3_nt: TGTGCCAGTAGTATAGACAGGGGGCGAACTGAAGCTTTCTTT
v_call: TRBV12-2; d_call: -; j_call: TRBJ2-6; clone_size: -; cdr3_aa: CASRLAGGRSGANVLTF; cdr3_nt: TGTGCAAGTCGGCTAGCGGGGGGCCGCTCTGGGGCCAACGTCCTGACTTTC
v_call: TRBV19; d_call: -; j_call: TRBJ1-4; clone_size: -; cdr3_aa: CASSISPVRGTNEKLFF; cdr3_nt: TGTGCCAGTAGTATATCTCCAGTTCGGGGGACTAATGAAAAACTGTTTTTT
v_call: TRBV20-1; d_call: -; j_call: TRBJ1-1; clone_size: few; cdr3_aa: CSASVTGSEAFF; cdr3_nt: TGCAGTGCTAGTGTTACCGGGAGTGAAGCTTTCTTT
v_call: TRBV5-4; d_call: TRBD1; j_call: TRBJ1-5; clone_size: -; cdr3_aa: CASSSGQPNQPQHF; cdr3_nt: TGTGCCAGCAGCTCGGGACAGCCTAATCAGCCCCAGCATTTT
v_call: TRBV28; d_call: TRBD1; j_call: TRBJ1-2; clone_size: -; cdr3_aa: CASSQDRGYYGYTF; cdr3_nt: TGTGCCAGCAGTCAGGACAGGGGGTACTATGGCTACACCTTC
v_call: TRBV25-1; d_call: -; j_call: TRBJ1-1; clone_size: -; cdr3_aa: CASRQGALEAFF; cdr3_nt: TGTGCCAGCAGGCAAGGGGCCCTTGAAGCTTTCTTT
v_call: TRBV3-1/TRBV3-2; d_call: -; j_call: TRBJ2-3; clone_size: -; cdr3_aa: CASSQDRRLCLSTDTQYF; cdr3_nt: TGTGCCAGCAGCCAAGATCGCCGACTGTGTCTAAGCACAGATACGCAGTATTTT
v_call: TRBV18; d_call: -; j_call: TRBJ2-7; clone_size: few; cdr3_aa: CASSRGSEQYF; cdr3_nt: TGTGCCAGCTCCCGAGGGAGCGAGCAGTACTTC
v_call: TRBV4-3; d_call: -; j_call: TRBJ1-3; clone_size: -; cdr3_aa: CASSQDLRNTIYF; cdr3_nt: TGCGCCAGCAGCCAAGATCTAAGAAACACCATATATTTT
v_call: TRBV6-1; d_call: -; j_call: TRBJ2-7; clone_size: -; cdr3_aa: CASSEAFDGAGSYEQYF; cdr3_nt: TGTGCCAGCAGTGAAGCTTTCGATGGGGCCGGCTCCTACGAGCAGTACTTC
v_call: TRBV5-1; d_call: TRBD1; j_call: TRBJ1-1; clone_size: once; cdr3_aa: CASSLWTGANTEAFF; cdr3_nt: TGCGCCAGCAGCTTGTGGACAGGGGCGAACACTGAAGCTTTCTTT
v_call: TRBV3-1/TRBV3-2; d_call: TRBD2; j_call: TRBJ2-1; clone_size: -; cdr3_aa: CASSQDLGTSGGNEQFF; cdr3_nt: TGTGCCAGCAGCCAAGATCTTGGGACTAGCGGGGGGAATGAGCAGTTCTTC
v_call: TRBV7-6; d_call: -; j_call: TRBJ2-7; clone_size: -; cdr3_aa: CASSSEVGAVEQYF; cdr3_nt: TGTGCCAGCAGCTCCGAGGTGGGAGCCGTCGAGCAGTACTTC
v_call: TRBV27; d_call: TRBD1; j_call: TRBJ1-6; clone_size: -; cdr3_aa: CASMWTGGKSPLHF; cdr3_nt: TGTGCCAGCATGTGGACAGGGGGCAAATCACCCCTCCACTTT
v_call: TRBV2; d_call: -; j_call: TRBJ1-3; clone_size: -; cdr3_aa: CASSELRGAIGSSGNTIYF; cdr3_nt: TGTGCCAGCAGTGAATTGCGGGGGGCTATAGGATCCTCTGGAAACACCATATATTTT
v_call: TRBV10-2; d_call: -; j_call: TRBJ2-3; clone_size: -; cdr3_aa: CASSDPKSADTQYF; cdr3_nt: TGCGCCAGCAGTGACCCTAAGTCGGCAGATACGCAGTATTTT
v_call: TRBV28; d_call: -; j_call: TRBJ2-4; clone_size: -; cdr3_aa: CASSRQGFLRNIQYF; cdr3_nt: TGTGCCAGCAGTCGCCAGGGGTTCCTGAGGAACATTCAGTACTTC
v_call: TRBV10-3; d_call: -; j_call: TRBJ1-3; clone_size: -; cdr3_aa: CAISVAGPGNTIYF; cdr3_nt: TGTGCCATCAGTGTTGCAGGGCCTGGAAACACCATATATTTT
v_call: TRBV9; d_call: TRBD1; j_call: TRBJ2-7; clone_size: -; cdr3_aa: CASSALQGAFSYEQYF; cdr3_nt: TGTGCCAGCAGCGCCCTACAGGGGGCGTTTTCCTACGAGCAGTACTTC
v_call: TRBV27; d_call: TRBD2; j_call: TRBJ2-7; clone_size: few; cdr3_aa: CASRGLAGGLEQYF; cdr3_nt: TGTGCCAGCAGAGGACTAGCGGGAGGACTCGAGCAGTACTTC
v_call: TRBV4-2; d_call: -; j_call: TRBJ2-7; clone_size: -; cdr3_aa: CASSPQPHGGGSYEQYF; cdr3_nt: TGTGCCAGCAGCCCACAACCCCATGGGGGAGGCTCCTACGAGCAGTACTTC
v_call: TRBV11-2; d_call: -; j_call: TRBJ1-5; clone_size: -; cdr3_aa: CASSSDYNQPQHF; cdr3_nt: TGTGCCAGCAGCTCCGACTACAATCAGCCCCAGCATTTT
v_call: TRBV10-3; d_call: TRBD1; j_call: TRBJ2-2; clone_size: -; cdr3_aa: CAISGDRGLGTGELFF; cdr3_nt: TGTGCCATCAGTGGGGACAGGGGGCTGGGCACCGGGGAGCTGTTTTTT
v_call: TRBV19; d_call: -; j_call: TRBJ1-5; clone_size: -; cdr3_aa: CASSTHGGGFTPAQHF; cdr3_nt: TGTGCCAGTAGTACGCACGGTGGGGGGTTCACTCCGGCCCAGCATTTT
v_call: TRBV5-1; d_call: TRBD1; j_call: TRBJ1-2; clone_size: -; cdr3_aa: CASSPGQAYGYTF; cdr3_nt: TGCGCCAGCAGCCCGGGACAGGCTTATGGCTACACCTTC
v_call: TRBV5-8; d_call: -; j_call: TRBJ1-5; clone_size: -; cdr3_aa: CASSLGTASNQPQHF; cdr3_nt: TGTGCCAGCAGCTTGGGGACAGCTAGCAATCAGCCCCAGCATTTT
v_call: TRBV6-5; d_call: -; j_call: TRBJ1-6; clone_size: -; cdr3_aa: CASSYGNRFFNSPLHF; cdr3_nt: TGTGCCAGCAGTTACGGAAACAGGTTCTTCAATTCACCCCTCCACTTT
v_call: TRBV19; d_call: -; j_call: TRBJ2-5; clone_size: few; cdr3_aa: CASGGIDEETQYF; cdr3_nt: TGTGCCAGTGGCGGGATCGACGAAGAGACCCAGTACTTC
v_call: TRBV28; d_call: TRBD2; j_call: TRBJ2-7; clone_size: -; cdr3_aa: CASSRVNLNWLAGSYEQYF; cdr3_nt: TGTGCCAGCAGCCGGGTCAACCTGAATTGGCTAGCGGGCTCCTACGAGCAGTACTTC
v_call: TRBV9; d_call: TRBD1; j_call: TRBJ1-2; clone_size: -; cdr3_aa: CASSVGQGAYGYTF; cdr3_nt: TGTGCCAGCAGCGTAGGACAGGGGGCTTATGGCTACACCTTC
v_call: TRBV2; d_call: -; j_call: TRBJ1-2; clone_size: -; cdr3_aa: CASNTDRTNYGYTF; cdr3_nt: TGTGCCAGCAATACGGACAGAACTAACTATGGCTACACCTTC
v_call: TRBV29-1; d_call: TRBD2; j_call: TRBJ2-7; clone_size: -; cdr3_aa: CSVEDPGGAYEQYF; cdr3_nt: TGCAGCGTTGAAGATCCGGGAGGAGCCTACGAGCAGTACTTC
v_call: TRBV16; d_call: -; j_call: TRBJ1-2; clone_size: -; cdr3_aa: CASSQSFGRVEYGYTF; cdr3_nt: TGTGCCAGCAGCCAATCGTTCGGCAGGGTAGAGTATGGCTACACCTTC
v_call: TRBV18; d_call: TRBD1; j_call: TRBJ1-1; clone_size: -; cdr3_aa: CASSHDRGIMNTEAFF; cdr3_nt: TGTGCCAGCTCACACGACAGGGGAATCATGAACACTGAAGCTTTCTTT
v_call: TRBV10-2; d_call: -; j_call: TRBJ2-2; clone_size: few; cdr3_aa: CASRPGLSGELFF; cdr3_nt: TGCGCCAGCAGACCCGGACTGAGCGGGGAGCTGTTTTTT
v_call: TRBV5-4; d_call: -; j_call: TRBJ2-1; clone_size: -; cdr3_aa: CASSSGYNEQFF; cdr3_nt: TGTGCCAGCAGCTCAGGATACAATGAGCAGTTCTTC
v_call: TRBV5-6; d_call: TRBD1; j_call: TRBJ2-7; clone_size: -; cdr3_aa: CASSPDRASYEQYF; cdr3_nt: TGTGCCAGCAGCCCAGACAGGGCGTCCTACGAGCAGTACTTC